This T cell receptor beta chain comes out of a study of blood T cell repertoires in COVID-19. TCRdb's table, derived via immunoSEQ multiplex PCR, lists solely in-frame clones and lacks some. The sample includes under 300,000 clones, approximately 85% of them seen just once. Germline V gene sequence: CDR1 MNHNY, CDR2 SVGAGI (reference sequence). CDR3 length equals 13 residues. Trimming removed 0 bases at V and 11 bases at J, with 11 bases between. This chain connects TRBV6-6 to TRBJ1-5; D gene uncertain. The receptor comes from an older woman with acute or convalescent COVID-19. The sample comprised peripheral blood. The CDR3 is CASSYSTEESQHF. The DNA of the CDR3 is TGTGCCAGCAGTTACTCGACGGAGGAATCCCAGCATTTT.